These T cell receptor beta chains were read from a single sample in a study of blood T cell repertoires in COVID-19. Profiled with immunoSEQ multiplex PCR; TCRdb holds only in-frame clones, not every one. In the table there are about 50,000 clones, 86% of which are singletons. Sequencing was done on a sample of PBMCs or T cells enriched from blood (not recorded which). Receptors were obtained from a woman aged 45-65 years who had recovered from COVID-19. Both conserved end residues are part of each CDR3. A D gene is named only where the DNA matches it firmly. Clone size, where shown, is once, few, many, or a class for clones that have expanded.

D: TRBD2
V: TRBV7-8
size: NA
J: TRBJ2-5
CDR3: CASSRGLARGETQYF
DNA: TGTGCCAGCAGTCGCGGACTAGCGAGGGGGGAGACCCAGTACTTC

D: NA
V: TRBV5-1
size: few
J: TRBJ1-2
CDR3: CASSLDASGGYGYTF
DNA: TGCGCCAGCAGCTTGGATGCATCGGGGGGCTATGGCTACACCTTC

D: TRBD1
V: TRBV4-3
size: NA
J: TRBJ2-1
CDR3: CASSQGQGGNNEQFF
DNA: TGCGCCAGCAGCCAGGGACAGGGAGGAAACAATGAGCAGTTCTTC

D: TRBD2
V: TRBV7-6
size: NA
J: TRBJ2-3
CDR3: CASSRTSGRGTDTQYF
DNA: TGTGCCAGCAGCCGGACTAGCGGGAGAGGAACAGATACGCAGTATTTT

D: NA
V: TRBV28
size: NA
J: TRBJ1-2
CDR3: CASSLRDYGYTF
DNA: TGTGCCAGCAGTTTGAGGGACTATGGCTACACCTTC

D: TRBD1
V: TRBV28
size: NA
J: TRBJ1-2
CDR3: CASETGPPNYGYTF
DNA: TGTGCCAGCGAGACAGGGCCCCCGAACTATGGCTACACCTTC

D: NA
V: TRBV6-5
size: NA
J: TRBJ1-1
CDR3: CASSPPRGNTEAFF
DNA: TGTGCCAGCAGTCCACCCAGGGGGAACACTGAAGCTTTCTTT

D: TRBD2
V: TRBV7-9
size: NA
J: TRBJ2-3
CDR3: CASKSLAIRNTQYF
DNA: TGTGCCAGCAAATCACTAGCGATTAGGAATACGCAGTATTTT

D: NA
V: TRBV5-8
size: NA
J: TRBJ2-4
CDR3: CASSRRGSLAKNIQYF
DNA: TGTGCCAGCAGCCGGAGAGGTTCCTTAGCCAAAAACATTCAGTACTTC

D: NA
V: TRBV5-1
size: NA
J: TRBJ1-2
CDR3: CASSHAGAYGYTF
DNA: TGCGCCAGCAGCCACGCAGGGGCTTATGGCTACACCTTC

D: TRBD1
V: TRBV5-1
size: NA
J: TRBJ2-1
CDR3: CASSPTAGQGSEQFF
DNA: TGCGCCAGCTCACCCACTGCGGGACAGGGCAGTGAGCAGTTCTTC

D: TRBD2
V: TRBV7-2
size: NA
J: TRBJ2-3
CDR3: CASSLTSSTDTQYF
DNA: TGTGCCAGCAGCTTGACTAGCTCGACAGATACGCAGTATTTT

D: TRBD1
V: TRBV18
size: NA
J: TRBJ1-1
CDR3: CASSFTGGHTEAFF
DNA: TGTGCCAGCTCATTCACAGGGGGCCACACTGAAGCTTTCTTT

D: NA
V: TRBV27
size: NA
J: TRBJ1-6
CDR3: CASSPRASGDNSPLHF
DNA: TGTGCCAGCAGCCCTAGGGCTTCAGGGGACAATTCACCCCTCCACTTT

D: NA
V: TRBV25-1
size: NA
J: TRBJ1-1
CDR3: CASSEYYGVRTEAFF
DNA: TGTGCCAGCAGTGAATATTACGGGGTAAGGACTGAAGCTTTCTTT

D: TRBD2
V: TRBV11-2
size: once
J: TRBJ2-2
CDR3: CASSLRASGGSGELFF
DNA: TGTGCCAGCAGCTTACGGGCTAGCGGGGGGTCCGGGGAGCTGTTTTTT

D: TRBD1
V: TRBV18
size: NA
J: TRBJ2-5
CDR3: CASSLTGEETQYF
DNA: TGTGCCAGCTCGCTTACAGGGGAGGAGACCCAGTACTTC

D: NA
V: TRBV15
size: NA
J: TRBJ1-3
CDR3: CATSLGTSGNTIYF
DNA: TGTGCCACCAGCCTAGGGACTTCCGGAAACACCATATATTTT

D: NA
V: TRBV19
size: once
J: TRBJ1-5
CDR3: CASSSGFSGNQPQHF
DNA: TGTGCCAGTAGTTCGGGGTTTAGTGGCAATCAGCCCCAGCATTTT

D: NA
V: TRBV3-1/TRBV3-2
size: few
J: TRBJ1-2
CDR3: CASSPTVANYGYTF
DNA: TGTGCCAGCAGTCCGACAGTCGCTAACTATGGCTACACCTTC

D: NA
V: TRBV28
size: NA
J: TRBJ1-3
CDR3: CASSSTGTGNTIYF
DNA: TGTGCCAGCAGTTCCACAGGAACTGGAAACACCATATATTTT

D: NA
V: TRBV12-3/TRBV12-4
size: NA
J: TRBJ2-2
CDR3: CASSLASPGELFF
DNA: TGTGCCAGCAGTTTGGCTAGCCCCGGGGAGCTGTTTTTT

D: TRBD1
V: TRBV7-9
size: NA
J: TRBJ2-7
CDR3: CASSWTGTGLVEQYF
DNA: TGTGCCAGCAGCTGGACAGGGACAGGGCTGGTAGAGCAGTACTTC

D: NA
V: TRBV27
size: NA
J: TRBJ1-1
CDR3: CASSFQGSTEAFF
DNA: TGTGCCAGCAGTTTCCAGGGCTCTACTGAAGCTTTCTTT

D: NA
V: TRBV28
size: NA
J: TRBJ1-6
CDR3: CASSTRQNNSPLHF
DNA: TGTGCCAGCAGTACGCGACAGAATAATTCACCCCTCCACTTT

D: TRBD2
V: TRBV2
size: NA
J: TRBJ2-3
CDR3: CASSAGTSGRHTQYF
DNA: TGTGCCAGCAGTGCCGGGACTAGCGGGAGACATACGCAGTATTTT

D: TRBD1
V: TRBV5-1
size: few
J: TRBJ2-1
CDR3: CASSITGGANNEQFF
DNA: TGCGCCAGCAGCATTACAGGGGGCGCTAACAATGAGCAGTTCTTC